This T cell receptor beta chain was identified during a study of cytomegalovirus exposure and HLA in healthy donors. V shed 0 bases and J shed 6 bases, with 13 bases lying between them. The V gene's germline CDR1 is SGDLS and CDR2 YYNGEE. The CDR3 runs to 14 residues. Worth noting for this clone: Its target is unknown.

Vbeta (60) and Jbeta (13) primers were used in the PCR. Clones were sequenced by immunoSEQ multiplex PCR, and TCRdb holds only the in-frame ones, with some missing. This table holds approximately 180,000 clones, more than 80% found once. General observations from the study: Follow-up analysis later connected one missense variant in DCLRE1C with trimming of TCR beta V- and J-genes.

This clonotype was sampled from a young man in good health and CMV-seronegative. The V and J genes are TRBV9 and TRBJ2-7; TRBD1 might be the D (5 bases). Sequencing was done on a sample of PBMCs. The CDR3 DNA is TGTGCCAGCAGCGTAGGGCAGGGTTGGGTCGAGCAGTACTTC. Translated: CASSVGQGWVEQYF.